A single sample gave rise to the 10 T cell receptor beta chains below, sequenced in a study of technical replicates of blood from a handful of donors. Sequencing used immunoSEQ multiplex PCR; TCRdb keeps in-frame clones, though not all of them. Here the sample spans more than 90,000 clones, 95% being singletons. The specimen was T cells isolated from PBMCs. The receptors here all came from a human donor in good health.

In nucleotides, the CDR3 is TGTGCCAGCAGCACGGCCACTTTCACGGGGGGCCTTCAGCCCCAGCATTTT. As protein: CASSTATFTGGLQPQHF. The chain couples TRBV5-8 to TRBJ1-5; tentative D call: TRBD1 (6 bases). Germline CDR1 SGHTS, CDR2 YDEGEE. With 4 bases removed from V and 6 bases from J, the gap between germline ends came to 23 bases. The CDR3 has 17 amino acids. The whole variable domain, filled in from reference TRBV5-8 and TRBJ1-5, reads EAGVTQSPTHLIKTRGQQATLRCSPISGHTSVYWYQQALGLGLQFLLWYDEGEERNRGNFPPRFSGRQFPNYSSELNVNALELEDSALYLCASSTATFTGGLQPQHFGDGTRLSIL.

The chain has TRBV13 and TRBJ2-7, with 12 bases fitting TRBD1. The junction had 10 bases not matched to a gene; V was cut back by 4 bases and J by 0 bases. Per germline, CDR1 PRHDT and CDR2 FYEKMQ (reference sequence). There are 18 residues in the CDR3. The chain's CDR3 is CASSSTGDRGPSSYEQYF. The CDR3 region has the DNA TGTGCCAGCAGCTCCACCGGGGACAGGGGGCCGAGCTCCTACGAGCAGTACTTC. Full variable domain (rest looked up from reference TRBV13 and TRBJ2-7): AAGVIQSPRHLIKEKRETATLKCYPIPRHDTVYWYQQGPGQDPQFLISFYEKMQSDKGSIPDRFSAQQFSDYHSELNMSSLELGDSALYFCASSSTGDRGPSSYEQYFGPGTRLTVT.

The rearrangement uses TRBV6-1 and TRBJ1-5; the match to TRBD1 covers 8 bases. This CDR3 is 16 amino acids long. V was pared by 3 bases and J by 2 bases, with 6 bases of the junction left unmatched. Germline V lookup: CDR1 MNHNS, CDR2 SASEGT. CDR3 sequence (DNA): TGTGCCAGCAGTGATTGGACAGGGTTGCGCAATCAGCCCCAGCATTTT. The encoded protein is CASSDWTGLRNQPQHF.

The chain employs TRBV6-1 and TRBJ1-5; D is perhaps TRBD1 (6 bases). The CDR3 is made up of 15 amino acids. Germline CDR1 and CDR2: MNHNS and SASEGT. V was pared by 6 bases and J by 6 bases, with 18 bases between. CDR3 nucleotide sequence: TGTGCCAGCAGAACCACAGGGTTCTCGGGTCAGCCCCAGCATTTT. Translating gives CASRTTGFSGQPQHF.

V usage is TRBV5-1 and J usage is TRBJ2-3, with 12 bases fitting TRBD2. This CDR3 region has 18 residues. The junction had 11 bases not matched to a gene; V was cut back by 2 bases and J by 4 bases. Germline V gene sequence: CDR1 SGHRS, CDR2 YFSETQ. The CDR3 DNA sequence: TGCGCCAGCAGCTTCCGCTCACCTAGCGGGGGGGCCTCAGATACGCAGTATTTT. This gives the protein CASSFRSPSGGASDTQYF. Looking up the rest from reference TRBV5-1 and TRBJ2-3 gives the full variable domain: KAGVTQTPRYLIKTRGQQVTLSCSPISGHRSVSWYQQTPGQGLQFLFEYFSETQRNKGNFPGRFSGRQFSNSRSEMNVSTLELGDSALYLCASSFRSPSGGASDTQYFGPGTRLTVL.

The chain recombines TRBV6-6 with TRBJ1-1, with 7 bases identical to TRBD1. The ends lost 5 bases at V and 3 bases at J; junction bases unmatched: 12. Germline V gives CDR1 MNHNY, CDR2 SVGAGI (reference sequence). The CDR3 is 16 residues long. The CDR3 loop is CASSPTRDRTYTEAFF. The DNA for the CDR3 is TGTGCCAGCAGTCCAACCCGGGACAGAACCTACACTGAAGCTTTCTTT.

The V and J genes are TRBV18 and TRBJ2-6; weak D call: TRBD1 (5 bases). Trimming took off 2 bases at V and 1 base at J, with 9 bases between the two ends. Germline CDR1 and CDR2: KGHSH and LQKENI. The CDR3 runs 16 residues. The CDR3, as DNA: TGTGCCAGCTCACCAGGGGCTAGATCTGGGGCCAACGTCCTGACTTTC. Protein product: CASSPGARSGANVLTF.

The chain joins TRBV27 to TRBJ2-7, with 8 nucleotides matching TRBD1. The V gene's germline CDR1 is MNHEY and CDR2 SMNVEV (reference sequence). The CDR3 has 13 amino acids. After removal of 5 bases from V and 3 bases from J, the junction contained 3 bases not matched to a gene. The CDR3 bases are TGTGCCAGCAGTCATGGACAGGGCTACGAGCAGTACTTC. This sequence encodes CASSHGQGYEQYF.

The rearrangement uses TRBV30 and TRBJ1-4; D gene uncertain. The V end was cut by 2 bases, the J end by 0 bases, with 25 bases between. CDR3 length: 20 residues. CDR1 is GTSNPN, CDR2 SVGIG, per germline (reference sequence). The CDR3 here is CAWSTALGQERLATNEKLFF. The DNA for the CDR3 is TGTGCCTGGAGTACCGCTCTTGGGCAGGAAAGGCTTGCAACTAATGAAAAACTGTTTTTT.

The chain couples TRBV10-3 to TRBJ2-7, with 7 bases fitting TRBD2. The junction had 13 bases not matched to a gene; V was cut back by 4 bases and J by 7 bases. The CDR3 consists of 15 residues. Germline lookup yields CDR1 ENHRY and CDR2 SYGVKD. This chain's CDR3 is CAISAGQTGTTEQYF. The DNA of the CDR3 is TGTGCCATCAGTGCAGGGCAGACTGGGACTACAGAGCAGTACTTC.